The 13 T cell receptor beta chains reported below all come from one sample, sequenced in a study of CD8 T cells in Susac syndrome (dated 2019 in TCRdb). The library was made by the immunoSEQ multiplex PCR assay. RNA was extracted using the RNeasy kit, and roughly 0.45 to 1 ug of the RNA was reverse transcribed with random hexamers. Clones were called with MiXCR by TCRdb after fastp trimmed the public reads at Q25, and only in-frame beta chains were retained. Entries that share a CDR3 protein sequence are merged under the most common genes and DNA. This sample gives 69,000 or so distinct CDR3 sequences in total; approximately 95% of them show up just once. Approximately 0.25% of the sample rests with the top ten. Sample: CD8+ T cells from PBMCs. These receptors were taken from a human donor in good health.

Only one count was recorded for this clonotype. Because the CDR3 is missing its conserved closing phenylalanine or tryptophan, this is likely a read error. The chain combines TRBV4-1 with TRBJ2-7, with TRBD1 matching 10 bases. This CDR3 has 13 residues. The V gene end was trimmed by 1 base and the J gene end by 10 bases; junction bases not matched to a gene: 4. Germline V CDR1 and CDR2: MGHRA, YSYEKL. The CDR3 protein is CASSQGDRGYQYD. CDR3 bases: TGCGCCAGCAGCCAAGGGGACAGGGGATATCAGTACGAC.

The chain combines TRBV11-1 with TRBJ2-4; D is perhaps TRBD1 (6 bases). Between the trimmed V and J ends, which lost 0 bases and 2 bases, there was a span of 11 bases. CDR3 length: 16 residues. The germline CDR1 and CDR2 sequences are SGHAT and FQDESV (reference sequence). For the CDR3, the DNA is TGTGCCAGCAGCTTAGCAGGTACAGGGTCCAAAAACATTCAGTACTTC. Its translation: CASSLAGTGSKNIQYF. The variable domain in full, completed from reference TRBV11-1 and TRBJ2-4, reads EAEVAQSPRYKITEKSQAVAFWCDPISGHATLYWYRQILGQGPELLVQFQDESVVDDSQLPKDRFSAERLKGVDSTLKIQPAELGDSAMYLCASSLAGTGSKNIQYFGAGTRLSVL.

The genes are TRBV24-1 and TRBJ2-7; TRBD1 is a possible D gene (5 bases). Trimming shortened V by 3 bases and J by 7 bases, and 9 bases separated the two germline ends. Germline assignment: CDR1 KGHDR and CDR2 SFDVKD. This CDR3 has 12 residues. Here the CDR3 DNA reads TGTGCCACCAGTGATCAGACAGAAGAGCAGTACTTC. Translating it yields CATSDQTEEQYF.

The rearrangement joins TRBV5-6 to TRBJ2-5; D is unresolved. The CDR3 consists of 11 residues. The ends were cut back, 5 bases at V and 2 bases at J, with 4 bases in the middle. CDR1 and CDR2 (germline): SGHDT, YYEEEE. Here the CDR3 reads CASSNQETQYF. CDR3 DNA sequence: TGTGCCAGCAGTAATCAAGAGACCCAGTACTTC.

This rearrangement joins TRBV13 to TRBJ1-2; D gene unclear. V gave up 4 bases and J gave up 4 bases, with 7 bases separating them. The CDR3 length is 12 residues. Germline loops: CDR1 PRHDT, CDR2 FYEKMQ (reference sequence). The chain's CDR3 is CASSSVPYGYTF. Here the CDR3 DNA reads TGTGCCAGCAGCTCGGTGCCCTATGGCTACACCTTC.

The chain carries TRBV6-5 and TRBJ2-5; D uncertain. This CDR3 region has 14 residues. The germline V gene encodes CDR1 MNHEY and CDR2 SVGAGI. V was shortened by 2 bases and J by 6 bases, with 13 bases between the two germline ends. CDR3 protein: CASSYEAVDKTQYF. In DNA, the CDR3 is TGTGCCAGCAGTTACGAAGCCGTTGACAAGACCCAGTACTTC.

This chain joins TRBV23-1 and TRBJ1-1; the match to TRBD1 covers 8 bases. TRBV23-1 is placed among ORFs of uncertain function. Unmatched junction bases numbered 7, after V lost 6 bases and J lost 7 bases. CDR3 length equals 13 residues. The CDR3 coding sequence is TGCGCCAGCAGCCTGGACAGGGTAGTTGAAGCTTTCTTT. It is translated as CASSLDRVVEAFF.

V usage is TRBV2 and J usage is TRBJ2-7; TRBD1 or TRBD2 may be the D gene (6 bases each). V lost 6 bases to trimming and J lost 4 bases, with 13 bases between them. In germline, CDR1 is SNHLY, CDR2 FYNNEI. The CDR3 spans 13 residues. Here the CDR3 DNA reads TGTGCCAGCAGGGAGGGACATCCATACGAGCAGTACTTC. It is translated as CASREGHPYEQYF.

The rearrangement links TRBV6-5 to TRBJ1-5; 8 nucleotides agree with TRBD1. Losses at the gene ends were 7 bases for V and 4 bases for J; bases not matched to a gene: 3. The CDR3 contains 13 residues. Germline lookup yields CDR1 MNHEY and CDR2 SVGAGI. CDR3 nucleotides: TGTGCCAGCACTACAGGGGGGAATCAGCCCCAGCATTTT. This sequence encodes CASTTGGNQPQHF.

The genes are TRBV7-3 and TRBJ2-3; no definite D call. Germline V CDR1 and CDR2: SGHTA, FQGTGA. The CDR3 loop spans 13 amino acids. V was cut by 5 bases and J by 0 bases, with 6 bases left in between. CDR3 bases: TGTGCCAGCAGCCATGCTAGCACAGATACGCAGTATTTT. This codes for CASSHASTDTQYF.

V is TRBV2 and J is TRBJ1-5; D is unresolved. Deletions cut 8 bases from V and 2 bases from J, with 13 bases between. The germline V gene encodes CDR1 SNHLY and CDR2 FYNNEI. The CDR3 is 14 residues long. The CDR3 bases are TGTGCCAGCGAACCCCGGGAGGGCAATCAGCCCCAGCATTTT. Its translation is CASEPREGNQPQHF.

The rearrangement uses TRBV7-9 and TRBJ1-1, with D maybe TRBD1 (5 bases). Trimming left V 5 bases short and J 7 bases short, with 14 bases between. Germline CDR1 and CDR2: SEHNR and FQNEAQ (reference sequence). The CDR3 loop spans 13 amino acids. In DNA form, the CDR3 reads TGTGCCAGCAGCCTTCCGGGGGGGAGTGAAGCTTTCTTT. Translation gives CASSLPGGSEAFF.

The chain uses TRBV28 and TRBJ2-3; 9 bases are shared with TRBD1. The junction had 13 bases not matched to a gene; V was cut back by 6 bases and J by 3 bases. The CDR3 has 17 amino acids. Germline CDR1 reads MDHEN; CDR2 reads SYDVKM. As DNA, the CDR3 is TGTGCCAGCAGGACAGCCGGGACAGGGACGGGGACAGATACGCAGTATTTT. It translates to CASRTAGTGTGTDTQYF.